Each of the 16 T cell receptor beta chains below was sequenced from the same sample in a study of blood T cell repertoires in COVID-19. Profiling relied on immunoSEQ multiplex PCR, and the TCRdb table lists in-frame clones only, not all of them. The sample includes 250,000 or so clones, 86% of them seen just once. Sequencing was done on a sample of peripheral blood. The source of these receptors is a man in his fifties or sixties with acute or convalescent COVID-19.

The chain links TRBV28 to TRBJ1-6; D gene uncertain. Germline V lookup: CDR1 MDHEN, CDR2 SYDVKM. The V and J ends lost 9 bases and 2 bases respectively, with 11 bases between them. This CDR3 is 14 amino acids long. CDR3 coding DNA: TGTGCCAGTGCCGGTGTCGCCTATAATTCACCCCTCCACTTT. It specifies CASAGVAYNSPLHF.

This clone was observed a few times. The chain joins TRBV5-4 to TRBJ1-3, with D possibly TRBD1 on 6 matching bases. The V end was cut by 0 bases, the J end by 1 base, with 8 bases between. The CDR3 sequence is 15 residues long. Looked up from germline, CDR1 is SGHNT and CDR2 is YYREEE (reference sequence). The CDR3 reads CASSLAGVSGNTIYF. DNA of the CDR3: TGTGCCAGCAGCTTGGCAGGGGTTTCTGGAAACACCATATATTTT.

The chain uses TRBV28 and TRBJ2-2, with 11 bases fitting TRBD2. Germline CDR1 reads MDHEN; CDR2 reads SYDVKM. The CDR3 has 15 residues. Germline trimming cut 7 bases from V and 5 bases from J; bases unmatched to any gene: 6. CDR3: CASTLLAGGTGELFF. Written as DNA, the CDR3 is TGTGCCAGCACCCTTTTAGCGGGAGGGACCGGGGAGCTGTTTTTT. Full variable domain (remainder filled in from reference TRBV28 and TRBJ2-2): DVKVTQSSRYLVKRTGEKVFLECVQDMDHENMFWYRQDPGLGLRLIYFSYDVKMKEKGDIPEGYSVSREKKERFSLILESASTNQTSMYLCASTLLAGGTGELFFGEGSRLTVL.

The chain has TRBV30 and TRBJ1-2, with D possibly TRBD1 on 6 matching bases. Looked up from germline, CDR1 is GTSNPN and CDR2 is SVGIG (reference sequence). The CDR3 sequence is 14 residues long. The germline V and J ends were trimmed by 3 bases and 4 bases, with 15 bases remaining between them. The CDR3 DNA reads as TGTGCCTGGAGCGCGGACAGACCGGGCTATGGCTACACCTTC. Its protein product is CAWSADRPGYGYTF. Full variable domain (missing parts from reference TRBV30 and TRBJ1-2): SQTIHQWPATLVQPVGSPLSLECTVEGTSNPNLYWYRQAAGRGLQLLFYSVGIGQISSEVPQNLSASRPQDRQFILSSKKLLLSDSGFYLCAWSADRPGYGYTFGSGTRLTVV.

This chain uses TRBV19 with TRBJ2-7, with TRBD1 matching over 7 bases. Germline assignment: CDR1 LNHDA and CDR2 SQIVND (reference sequence). The CDR3 consists of 14 residues. Trimming cost V 6 bases and J 0 bases; bases outside gene matches: 5. CDR3 sequence reads: CASSLRQGSYEQYF. In DNA, the CDR3 is TGTGCCAGTAGCCTCCGACAGGGCTCCTACGAGCAGTACTTC.

The chain links TRBV24-1 to TRBJ1-2, with TRBD1 matching over 7 bases. There are 18 residues in the CDR3. CDR1 KGHDR and CDR2 SFDVKD come from the germline V gene. With 3 bases clipped from V and 2 bases from J, the junction kept 14 bases outside the gene matches. In DNA form, the CDR3 reads TGTGCCACCAGTGATCTACCTCAACCGGGACAGCTCAACTATGGCTACACCTTC. This translates into CATSDLPQPGQLNYGYTF.

The chain joins TRBV7-9 to TRBJ2-6, with 8 bases that match TRBD1. This CDR3 comprises 15 residues. Germline lookup yields CDR1 SEHNR and CDR2 FQNEAQ (reference sequence). Trimming took 5 bases from V and 2 from J; bases not matched to a gene: 2. This CDR3 is CASSPTGAGANVLTF. Written as DNA, the CDR3 is TGTGCCAGCAGCCCGACAGGGGCTGGGGCCAACGTCCTGACTTTC.

The chain recombines TRBV25-1 with TRBJ2-7, with TRBD1 matching over 8 bases. V was pared by 6 bases and J by 4 bases, with 14 bases of the junction left unmatched. The length of the CDR3 is 16 residues. Per the germline V gene, CDR1 is MGHDK and CDR2 is SYGVNS. CDR3 region: CASSTDLKTGEYEQYF. The CDR3 DNA reads as TGTGCCAGCAGCACAGACCTAAAGACAGGGGAGTACGAGCAGTACTTC.

The chain uses TRBV27 and TRBJ2-7; D gene uncertain. Trimming removed 3 bases at V and 1 base at J, with 7 bases between. This CDR3 spans 13 amino acids. Germline V gene lookup returns CDR1 MNHEY and CDR2 SMNVEV (reference sequence). The CDR3 DNA reads TGTGCCAGCAGTTTGAGCTATTCCTACGAGCAGTACTTC. Amino acids: CASSLSYSYEQYF.

This sequence joins TRBV6-2 or TRBV6-3 and TRBJ2-1; 12 bases match TRBD2. The germline V gene encodes CDR1 MNHEY and CDR2 SVGEGT. The CDR3 covers 16 residues. V was clipped by 5 bases and J by 2 bases; unmatched bases: 4. The CDR3, as DNA: TGTGCCAGCAGTCGGGGACTAGCGGGCACCTACAATGAGCAGTTCTTC. Its translation is CASSRGLAGTYNEQFF.

The chain couples TRBV28 to TRBJ1-3; TRBD1 matches 11 bases. This CDR3 is 16 amino acids long. From germline, CDR1 is MDHEN and CDR2 SYDVKM. V lost 4 bases and J lost 4; bases outside the gene matches: 6. For the CDR3, the DNA is TGTGCCAGCAGTTCCGGGACAGGGGGTTACGGAAACACCATATATTTT. This translates into CASSSGTGGYGNTIYF.

Only a few counts were recorded for this clone. The genes are TRBV28 and TRBJ1-5; D ambiguous. The CDR3 length is 16 residues. Trimming removed 6 bases at V and 0 bases at J, with 15 bases between. Germline V gives CDR1 MDHEN, CDR2 SYDVKM. The CDR3: CASSVGEDYSNQPQHF. CDR3 nucleotides: TGTGCCAGCAGCGTTGGGGAGGATTATAGCAATCAGCCCCAGCATTTT.

The CDR3 nucleotides are TGTGCCAGCAGCCAAGGTCAACGGAACTATGGCTACACCTTC. This translates into CASSQGQRNYGYTF. The chain joins TRBV3-1 (or the pseudogene TRBV3-2) to TRBJ1-2; D gene unclear. The germline V and J ends were trimmed by 1 base and 2 bases, with 8 bases remaining between them. The CDR3 runs 14 residues. CDR1 and CDR2 from the germline V gene are LGHDT and YNNKEL (reference sequence).

In this sample, this clone turned up a few times. The rearrangement uses TRBV27 and TRBJ1-2; 8 positions match TRBD1. Trimming took 4 bases from V and 1 from J; bases not matched to a gene: 5. Per the germline V gene, CDR1 is MNHEY and CDR2 is SMNVEV (reference sequence). The CDR3 sequence is 15 residues long. The CDR3 protein is CASSSTGGLNYGYTF. CDR3 nucleotide sequence: TGTGCCAGCAGTTCTACAGGGGGTCTTAACTATGGCTACACCTTC.

This chain connects TRBV6-5 to TRBJ2-1; the D is unclear. Germline values: CDR1 MNHEY, CDR2 SVGAGI. The CDR3 contains 15 residues. V lost 5 bases and J 4 bases, leaving 15 bases between the germline ends. The CDR3 loop is CASSSVARAYNEQFF. The DNA of the CDR3 is TGTGCCAGCAGTAGCGTAGCCCGAGCTTACAATGAGCAGTTCTTC.

This sequence joins TRBV15 and TRBJ2-5; 8 bases align to TRBD2. From germline, CDR1 is LNHNV and CDR2 YYDKDF (reference sequence). The CDR3 sequence is 15 residues long. Losses at the gene ends were 5 bases for V and 3 bases for J; bases not matched to a gene: 8. CDR3 in DNA: TGTGCCACCAGCGGCCCGGGGGGGCAGGAAGAGACCCAGTACTTC. Residues: CATSGPGGQEETQYF.